Sequencing of this TCR beta chain was carried out in a study of memory CD4+ T cells and cytomegalovirus serostatus. Overall study: This sample comes from healthy Belgian adults, fewer than 10 CMV seropositive, around 26 seronegative. Points from the study as a whole: CD4+ memory repertoires contained about 40% of the roughly 160 reported CMV TCRbeta sequences. A US-trained random forest predicted CMV serostatus with median AUC around 0.9.

In the case of this clone: Its antigen remains unknown.

The sort gate was single viable CD3+CD4+CD8-CD45RO+ cells for memory CD4+ T cells. Clones were sequenced by immunoSEQ multiplex PCR, and TCRdb holds only the in-frame ones, with some missing. The sample includes roughly 60,000 clones, roughly 80% of them seen just once. This clonotype was obtained from an adult in good health and CMV-seronegative. Material: memory CD4+ T cells from blood.

The CDR3 region is CASSLVGKGYTF. The CDR3 DNA is TGTGCCAGCAGCTTAGTCGGGAAGGGCTACACCTTC. The chain employs TRBV7-2 and TRBJ1-2, with no clear D. This CDR3 is 12 amino acids long. Germline CDR1 and CDR2: SGHTA and FQGNSA. The V gene lost 1 base and the J gene lost 8 bases, with 8 bases spanning the gap.